Shown below are 19 T cell receptor beta chains from a single sample sequenced in a study of blood T cell repertoires in COVID-19. Assay used: immunoSEQ multiplex PCR; TCRdb lists only in-frame clones, some missing. The table lists some 94,000 clones, about nine tenths of them singletons. Input material: peripheral blood. The source is a human donor in a cohort sampled during active COVID-19.

CDR3 protein: CASSFLGGTADNYGYTF. The CDR3 nucleotides are TGTGCCAGCAGCTTCCTAGGGGGGACAGCGGACAACTATGGCTACACCTTC. V gene TRBV5-8 combines with J gene TRBJ1-2, with 7 bases that match TRBD1. The J segment lost 2 bases and the V segment lost 2 bases, leaving 12 bases of the junction unmatched. Germline CDR1 reads SGHTS; CDR2 reads YDEGEE. The CDR3 loop spans 17 amino acids. Full variable domain (outside the CDR3, taken from reference TRBV5-8 and TRBJ1-2): EAGVTQSPTHLIKTRGQQATLRCSPISGHTSVYWYQQALGLGLQFLLWYDEGEERNRGNFPPRFSGRQFPNYSSELNVNALELEDSALYLCASSFLGGTADNYGYTFGSGTRLTVV.

With regard to this clone: Other nucleotide sequences from this sample produce the same CDR3. The chain uses TRBV19 and TRBJ1-1; unclear D gene. The germline V gene encodes CDR1 LNHDA and CDR2 SQIVND (reference sequence). The CDR3 loop spans 12 amino acids. The V end was cut by 5 bases, the J end by 8 bases, with 12 bases between. In DNA form, the CDR3 reads TGTGCCAGTAGTCCCCGGGGTCCCGAAGCTTTCTTT. This translates into CASSPRGPEAFF.

This clone appeared once. The chain uses TRBV5-1 and TRBJ1-1; 7 bases align to TRBD1. The V and J ends lost 2 bases and 4 bases, in that order; junction bases with no gene match: 5. CDR3 length: 14 residues. Germline V CDR1 and CDR2: SGHRS, YFSETQ. The CDR3 spells CASSLGTVGTEAFF. CDR3 nucleotides: TGCGCCAGCAGCTTAGGGACAGTGGGCACTGAAGCTTTCTTT.

This clone has just a few counts. This chain joins TRBV5-1 and TRBJ1-1; the D gene is possibly TRBD1 (5 bases). Per germline, CDR1 SGHRS and CDR2 YFSETQ. The CDR3 length is 14 residues. V lost 0 bases and J lost 5, with 11 bases in between. The CDR3 spells CASSLAGRGTEAFF. The DNA of the CDR3 is TGCGCCAGCAGCTTGGCGGGTAGGGGAACTGAAGCTTTCTTT.

The V gene is TRBV18, the J gene TRBJ2-7; 10 positions agree with TRBD2. After removal of 6 bases from V and 4 bases from J, the junction contained 6 bases not matched to a gene. The CDR3 contains 14 residues. Germline V CDR1 and CDR2: KGHSH, LQKENI. This CDR3 reads CASSVAAGGYEQYF. The CDR3 region has the DNA TGTGCCAGCTCGGTTGCAGCGGGAGGGTACGAGCAGTACTTC.

The rearrangement links TRBV6-5 to TRBJ2-1; perhaps TRBD2 as D (6 bases). Between the trimmed V and J ends, which lost 7 bases and 9 bases, there was a span of 16 bases. The CDR3 is 13 amino acids. The V gene's germline CDR1 is MNHEY and CDR2 SVGAGI. CDR3 nucleotide sequence: TGTGCCAGCAACCCTGACGCGGGACTTGAGCAGTTCTTC. Its translation is CASNPDAGLEQFF.

This chain links TRBV18 with TRBJ1-6, with 12 bases matching TRBD1. V lost 6 bases and J lost 4; bases outside the gene matches: 10. The CDR3 length is 18 residues. CDR1 KGHSH and CDR2 LQKENI come from the germline V gene. The CDR3 DNA reads as TGTGCCAGCTCGTTGACCGGGACAGGGGGCCCGTATAATTCACCCCTCCACTTT. The encoded protein is CASSLTGTGGPYNSPLHF.

CDR3 nucleotides: TGTGCCCAGGCGACTAGCGGGACGAATGAGCAGTTCTTC. Protein sequence: CAQATSGTNEQFF. J is TRBJ2-1 and V is TRBV6-5; 11 bases align to TRBD2. The trim removed 11 bases at V and 7 bases at J, leaving 7 bases unmatched. CDR3 size: 13 residues. Germline assignment: CDR1 MNHEY and CDR2 SVGAGI.

The chain links TRBV14 to TRBJ2-3, with TRBD2 matching over 8 bases. This CDR3 has 15 amino acids. Germline V gives CDR1 SGHDN, CDR2 FVKESK. J gave up 3 bases and V 4 bases, and 6 bases lay outside the gene matches. The CDR3, as DNA: TGTGCCAGCAGCCCAGCGGGAGAGGGGACAGATACGCAGTATTTT. Translation: CASSPAGEGTDTQYF.

CDR3 in amino acids: CASSLGLAGGPDYNEQFF. The CDR3 bases are TGTGCCAGCAGCTTGGGACTAGCGGGAGGGCCGGATTACAATGAGCAGTTCTTC. The rearrangement uses TRBV11-2 and TRBJ2-1; 16 nucleotides agree with TRBD2. The germline CDR1 and CDR2 sequences are SGHAT and FQNNGV. The CDR3 contains 18 residues. The V and J ends lost 3 bases and 4 bases, in that order; junction bases with no gene match: 6.

This chain links TRBV28 with TRBJ1-1, with D uncertain. The CDR3 runs to 12 residues. Germline V gene sequence: CDR1 MDHEN, CDR2 SYDVKM. V was trimmed by 1 base and J by 5 bases, leaving 5 bases between them. This CDR3 is CASSLLQTEAFF. Here the CDR3 DNA reads TGTGCCAGCAGTTTATTACAGACTGAAGCTTTCTTT.

This clone was detected once. The chain has TRBV7-9 and TRBJ1-4; 7 bases match TRBD1. The CDR3 is 15 residues long. The germline V gene has CDR1 SEHNR and CDR2 FQNEAQ (reference sequence). Losses at the gene ends were 4 bases for V and 1 base for J; bases not matched to a gene: 3. The CDR3 region is CASSYQGETNEKLFF. DNA for the CDR3: TGTGCCAGCAGCTATCAGGGGGAAACTAATGAAAAACTGTTTTTT. The whole variable domain, filled in from reference TRBV7-9 and TRBJ1-4, reads DTGVSQNPRHKITKRGQNVTFRCDPISEHNRLYWYRQTLGQGPEFLTYFQNEAQLEKSRLLSDRFSAERPKGSFSTLEIQRTEQGDSAMYLCASSYQGETNEKLFFGSGTQLSVL.

CDR3 region: CASSLRDRGSSYEQYF. As DNA, the CDR3 is TGTGCCAGCAGCCTCCGGGACAGAGGAAGCTCCTACGAGCAGTACTTC. V and J are TRBV5-6 and TRBJ2-7; 7 bases are shared with TRBD1. Trimming removed 4 bases from V and 0 bases from J; junction bases left unmatched: 10. In germline, CDR1 is SGHDT, CDR2 YYEEEE. The CDR3 contains 16 residues. The full variable domain, with the rest looked up from reference TRBV5-6 and TRBJ2-7, is DAGVTQSPTHLIKTRGQQVTLRCSPKSGHDTVSWYQQALGQGPQFIFQYYEEEERQRGNFPDRFSGHQFPNYSSELNVNALLLGDSALYLCASSLRDRGSSYEQYFGPGTRLTVT.

This chain uses TRBV5-1 with TRBJ2-7; possibly TRBD1 for D (5 bases). Germline lookup yields CDR1 SGHRS and CDR2 YFSETQ. Trimming stripped 7 bases from V and 1 base from J, with 12 bases between. This CDR3 comprises 13 residues. The CDR3 bases are TGCGCCAGCTTGACAGCCGATTCCTACGAGCAGTACTTC. This codes for CASLTADSYEQYF.

The chain links TRBV28 to TRBJ2-7, with D tentatively TRBD1 (5 bases). Per germline, CDR1 MDHEN and CDR2 SYDVKM. The CDR3 length is 17 residues. V lost 2 bases and J 5 bases, leaving 22 bases between the germline ends. The CDR3 sequence is CASSLTQGGSASHEQYF. The CDR3, as DNA: TGTGCCAGCAGTTTAACCCAGGGTGGATCAGCTTCCCACGAGCAGTACTTC.

The chain has TRBV18 and TRBJ1-3; TRBD1 agrees at 8 bases. Germline loops: CDR1 KGHSH, CDR2 LQKENI. The CDR3 has 18 amino acids. The V gene end was trimmed by 3 bases and the J gene end by 3 bases; junction bases not matched to a gene: 13. The CDR3 loop reads CASSPPGTGGSGGNTIYF. The DNA for the CDR3 is TGTGCCAGCTCACCTCCCGGGACAGGAGGATCGGGTGGAAACACCATATATTTT.

The chain is built from TRBV7-9 and TRBJ2-4, with D possibly matching TRBD1 (6 bases). CDR1 and CDR2 (germline): SEHNR, FQNEAQ (reference sequence). V was pared by 4 bases and J by 0 bases, with 13 bases between. CDR3 length equals 16 residues. The CDR3: CASSSYRDLAKNIQYF. The CDR3 DNA reads as TGTGCCAGCAGCTCTTACAGGGATCTAGCCAAAAACATTCAGTACTTC.

This clone has just one count. The chain joins TRBV18 to TRBJ2-1; 7 positions match TRBD2. The CDR3 totals 16 residues. The germline CDR1 and CDR2 sequences are KGHSH and LQKENI. Unmatched junction bases numbered 8, after V lost 3 bases and J lost 3 bases. The CDR3 DNA reads TGTGCCAGCTCACCCCTGGCGGGAGTTATCTACAATGAGCAGTTCTTC. Translating gives CASSPLAGVIYNEQFF.

The chain is built from TRBV28 and TRBJ1-3; 12 bases are shared with TRBD1. CDR3 size: 16 residues. Looked up from germline, CDR1 is MDHEN and CDR2 is SYDVKM. V lost 4 bases and J lost 6; bases outside the gene matches: 7. The CDR3 region is CASSSPGTGGENTIYF. As DNA, the CDR3 is TGTGCCAGCAGTTCCCCAGGGACAGGGGGCGAAAACACCATATATTTT.